A single sample gave rise to the 24 T cell receptor beta chains below, sequenced in a study of beta chain features in type 1 diabetes. Expressed TCRB transcripts were sequenced after all isolated RNA was converted to cDNA. The data were produced by immunoSEQ multiplex PCR, yet TCRdb's version contains in-frame clones alone and is incomplete. This table has roughly 300,000 clones, around 8% appearing once. Sequenced material: central memory CD4+ T cells from blood. All receptors come from a woman between 18 and 30 years old in good health.

The chain employs TRBV7-9 and TRBJ2-3, with 8 nucleotides matching TRBD2. Germline CDR1 SEHNR, CDR2 FQNEAQ (reference sequence). V shed 10 bases, J shed 4 bases, and the junction held 10 bases outside the gene matches. This CDR3 comprises 14 residues. The CDR3 DNA reads TGTGCCATCCCGCGGGAGGCTAGTGCAGATACGCAGTATTTT. Protein: CAIPREASADTQYF.

There are a few counts of this clone. The chain couples TRBV5-1 to TRBJ2-1; TRBD2 agrees at 9 bases. CDR3 length equals 15 residues. Germline assignment: CDR1 SGHRS and CDR2 YFSETQ. V lost 0 bases and J lost 6; bases outside the gene matches: 4. CDR3 DNA: TGCGCCAGCAGCTTGGTTAGCGGGAGTTTCAATGAGCAGTTCTTC. It yields the protein CASSLVSGSFNEQFF.

This clone was seen repeatedly, ten times or more. Here the CDR3 DNA reads TGCAGCGTTGAAGATAGGTACTCAACTAGCACAGATACGCAGTATTTT. It specifies CSVEDRYSTSTDTQYF. The V call is TRBV29-1, the J call TRBJ2-3, with D uncertain. The CDR3 sequence is 16 residues long. Germline-derived CDR1 and CDR2 are SQVTM and ANQGSEA. V was shortened by 0 bases and J by 0 bases, with 13 bases between the two germline ends.

The chain uses TRBV5-4 and TRBJ1-4, with D hard to call. Germline V gives CDR1 SGHNT, CDR2 YYREEE (reference sequence). The CDR3 is 13 residues long. Deletions cut 4 bases from V and 7 bases from J, with 11 bases between. In DNA form, the CDR3 reads TGTGCCAGCAGCCAAGTACCCGGTGAAAAACTGTTTTTT. It is translated as CASSQVPGEKLFF.

The rearrangement links TRBV5-6 to TRBJ1-4; the match to TRBD1 covers 7 bases. Per the germline V gene, CDR1 is SGHDT and CDR2 is YYEEEE. The V gene end was trimmed by 5 bases and the J gene end by 8 bases; junction bases not matched to a gene: 15. This CDR3 is built from 16 residues. This chain's CDR3 is CASSGLGSDRTEKLFF. The CDR3 nucleotides are TGTGCCAGCAGTGGCCTAGGTTCGGACAGGACCGAAAAACTGTTTTTT.

This clone was counted ten times or more. The V call is TRBV7-2, the J call TRBJ2-3; no clear D gene. The length of the CDR3 is 12 residues. CDR1 is SGHTA and CDR2 is FQGNSA in the germline V gene. Trimming removed 5 bases from V and 6 bases from J, with 9 bases in between. CDR3 coding DNA: TGTGCCAGCAGCCCCTTGTCGGATACGCAGTATTTT. The encoded protein is CASSPLSDTQYF.

This clone was seen ten or more times. The V gene is TRBV4-3, the J gene TRBJ2-2, with a possible D match to TRBD1 (5 bases). The V gene lost 1 base and the J gene lost 5 bases, with 14 bases spanning the gap. The germline gives CDR1 LGHNA, CDR2 YSLEER. The CDR3 spans 16 residues. Here the CDR3 reads CASSQVRMAGTGELFF. CDR3 in DNA: TGCGCCAGCAGCCAAGTCCGAATGGCAGGGACCGGGGAGCTGTTTTTT.

Only a few counts were recorded for this clone. The chain has TRBV28 and TRBJ2-7; maybe TRBD1 (6 bases). This CDR3 contains 12 residues. CDR1 and CDR2 (germline): MDHEN, SYDVKM. V was trimmed by 3 bases and J by 7 bases, leaving 10 bases between them. The CDR3 sequence: CASSLIRGEQYF. In DNA form, the CDR3 reads TGTGCCAGCAGTTTGATCAGGGGAGAGCAGTACTTC.

V is TRBV29-1 and J is TRBJ2-1; TRBD2 agrees at 14 bases. This CDR3 has 14 amino acids. Germline CDR1 and CDR2: SQVTM and ANQGSEA. The ends lost 6 bases at V and 8 bases at J; junction bases unmatched: 6. This chain's CDR3 is CSVAGTSGSYEQFF. In DNA, the CDR3 is TGCAGCGTGGCCGGGACTAGCGGGAGCTATGAGCAGTTCTTC.

V is TRBV6-5 and J is TRBJ2-7; either TRBD1 or TRBD2 may fit D (5 bases each). The V gene's germline CDR1 is MNHEY and CDR2 SVGAGI. Trimming removed 5 bases from V and 2 bases from J, with 13 bases in between. This CDR3 is 14 amino acids long. This CDR3 is CASSEGRKAYEQYF. Here the CDR3 DNA reads TGTGCCAGCAGTGAGGGACGGAAGGCCTACGAGCAGTACTTC.

This clone was detected ten times or more. The chain couples TRBV9 to TRBJ2-1, with 8 positions matching TRBD2. With 0 bases clipped from V and 9 bases from J, the junction kept 11 bases outside the gene matches. The CDR3 sequence is 16 residues long. Per the germline V gene, CDR1 is SGDLS and CDR2 is YYNGEE. The CDR3 here is CASSVATAGVPGEQFF. CDR3 in DNA: TGTGCCAGCAGCGTAGCTACAGCGGGAGTCCCCGGTGAGCAGTTCTTC.

This chain links TRBV11-3 with TRBJ2-1; 9 nucleotides align to TRBD2. This CDR3 is 12 amino acids long. V gave up 6 bases and J gave up 8 bases; unmatched junction bases: 2. The germline V gene encodes CDR1 SGHNT and CDR2 YENEEA. The CDR3 coding sequence is TGTGCCAGCAGTCTAGCGGGACATGAGCAGTTCTTC. Amino acid sequence: CASSLAGHEQFF.

This clone was detected a few times. The chain has TRBV11-2 and TRBJ2-1; a weak D match, TRBD2 (5 bases). Trimming took off 5 bases at V and 0 bases at J, with 17 bases between the two ends. There are 17 residues in the CDR3. CDR1 is SGHAT and CDR2 is FQNNGV in the germline V gene. CDR3 bases: TGTGCCAGCAGCCACCAACGCGGGTGGAGCTCCTACAATGAGCAGTTCTTC. It codes for CASSHQRGWSSYNEQFF.

CDR3 coding DNA: TGTGCCAGCAGCGTAGATGACAGGGAAGGTCAGCCCCAGCATTTT. This translates into CASSVDDREGQPQHF. V gene TRBV9 combines with J gene TRBJ1-5, with 7 bases matching TRBD1. Trimming removed 0 bases from V and 6 bases from J; junction bases left unmatched: 6. This CDR3 spans 15 amino acids. Germline CDR1 reads SGDLS; CDR2 reads YYNGEE.

The chain is built from TRBV11-3 and TRBJ2-5; 8 nucleotides align to TRBD1. The germline V gene encodes CDR1 SGHNT and CDR2 YENEEA. The CDR3 consists of 15 residues. The J segment lost 5 bases and the V segment lost 4 bases, leaving 9 bases of the junction unmatched. This chain's CDR3 is CASSSGQGARETQYF. CDR3 in DNA: TGTGCCAGCAGCTCCGGACAGGGAGCACGGGAGACCCAGTACTTC.

This clone was counted only a few times. The chain uses TRBV7-2 and TRBJ2-1; 10 positions match TRBD2. CDR1 and CDR2 (germline): SGHTA, FQGNSA. V lost 4 bases and J lost 7; bases outside the gene matches: 4. This CDR3 has 14 residues. The CDR3 reads CASSSGTSDNEQFF. The CDR3, as DNA: TGTGCCAGCAGCTCAGGGACTAGCGATAATGAGCAGTTCTTC. The variable domain in full, with the rest retrieved from reference TRBV7-2 and TRBJ2-1, is GAGVSQSPSNKVTEKGKDVELRCDPISGHTALYWYRQSLGQGLEFLIYFQGNSAPDKSGLPSDRFSAERTGGSVSTLTIQRTQQEDSAVYLCASSSGTSDNEQFFGPGTRLTVL.

This chain joins TRBV10-3 and TRBJ2-7; TRBD1 agrees at 11 bases. There are 16 residues in the CDR3. Losses at the gene ends were 6 bases for V and 0 bases for J; bases not matched to a gene: 7. Germline CDR1 reads ENHRY; CDR2 reads SYGVKD. The CDR3 protein is CAISPGGTGGSYEQYF. CDR3 DNA sequence: TGTGCCATCAGCCCCGGGGGGACAGGGGGCTCCTACGAGCAGTACTTC.

In this sample, this clone turned up a few times. V is TRBV18 and J is TRBJ2-7; 9 bases fit TRBD2. Germline CDR1 is KGHSH and CDR2 is LQKENI. The CDR3 sequence is 15 residues long. V was clipped by 6 bases and J by 7 bases; unmatched bases: 13. The CDR3 protein is CASSTMAGGPQEQYF. The DNA of the CDR3 is TGTGCCAGCTCCACAATGGCGGGAGGGCCGCAGGAGCAGTACTTC.

This clone appeared a few times. The rearrangement uses TRBV19 and TRBJ2-3; possible D gene TRBD1, 5 bases. Between the trimmed V and J ends, which lost 6 bases and 7 bases, there was a span of 11 bases. The CDR3 runs to 12 residues. The germline V gene has CDR1 LNHDA and CDR2 SQIVND (reference sequence). The CDR3 region has the DNA TGTGCCAGTAGCCAGACAGCGAATACGCAGTATTTT. Its protein is CASSQTANTQYF.

The V and J genes are TRBV28 and TRBJ1-3; D gene uncertain. V was cut by 9 bases and J by 5 bases, with 14 bases left in between. This CDR3 spans 13 amino acids. Germline V gene lookup returns CDR1 MDHEN and CDR2 SYDVKM. The CDR3 coding sequence is TGTGCCAGTCGGACCGGGCTGCGAAACACCATATATTTT. This sequence encodes CASRTGLRNTIYF.

This clone was detected only a few times. CDR3 nucleotides: TGTGCCAGCAGCGAGGACATAGCAAACATTCAGTACTTC. Encoded protein: CASSEDIANIQYF. This chain joins TRBV5-4 and TRBJ2-4; tentatively, D is TRBD1 (5 bases). The V gene's germline CDR1 is SGHNT and CDR2 YYREEE (reference sequence). The length of the CDR3 is 13 residues. Trimming pared 4 bases from V and 6 bases from J, leaving 11 bases between.

This clone was seen only a few times. The chain recombines TRBV29-1 with TRBJ2-3; a weak D match, TRBD1 (6 bases). This CDR3 comprises 14 residues. The germline V gene has CDR1 SQVTM and CDR2 ANQGSEA. With 4 bases removed from V and 2 bases from J, the gap between germline ends came to 13 bases. The CDR3 DNA is TGCAGCGTTGCCCCGACAGGATACACAGATACGCAGTATTTT. This gives the protein CSVAPTGYTDTQYF.

The CDR3 DNA sequence: TGTGCCAGCAGTACACCCGAGGACAGGGGCACAGATACGCAGTATTTT. It specifies CASSTPEDRGTDTQYF. The chain employs TRBV28 and TRBJ2-3, with TRBD1 matching 8 bases. The CDR3 is 16 amino acids. CDR1 is MDHEN and CDR2 is SYDVKM in the germline V gene. After removal of 5 bases from V and 1 base from J, the junction contained 8 bases not matched to a gene.

This clone was seen ten or more times. The rearrangement joins TRBV15 to TRBJ2-4, with D uncertain. V lost 8 bases and J lost 6, with 14 bases in between. The germline gives CDR1 LNHNV, CDR2 YYDKDF (reference sequence). The CDR3 extends over 13 amino acids. The CDR3 DNA reads TGTGCCACCGAAGTAGGAGTTACAAACATTCAGTACTTC. This translates into CATEVGVTNIQYF.